One T cell receptor (beta chain) is described in this entry. Its antigen is as yet unknown. This table comes from immunoSEQ multiplex PCR, and its TCRdb copy is limited to in-frame clones, with some not included. The repertoire holds 10,000 to 15,000 clones, with 70% to 85% as singletons. Brentuximab vedotin exposure varied among the patients, all of whom had relapsed after autologous stem cell transplantation. By magnetic negative selection, CD4+ T cells were purified from thawed PBMCs. The patients, who had relapsed/refractory classical Hodgkin lymphoma, achieved best responses of complete response, partial response or progressive disease. The data stem from a study of PD-1 blockade in classical Hodgkin lymphoma. Study context: Patients in the cohort were put on intravenous nivolumab, 3 mg/kg every 2 weeks.

Overall study findings and caveats: Repertoire differences have undefined causes, possibly disease activity or prior therapy. By C4D1 there was a significant rise in CD4+ TCR diversity but not in CD8+ TCR diversity.

The CDR3 spans 14 residues. The V end lost 0 bases, the J end lost 5 bases, and 10 bases lay between the germline ends. CDR1 SGHDN and CDR2 FVKESK come from the germline V gene. This clonotype was sampled from a human donor with classical Hodgkin lymphoma. The source was CD4+ T cells from blood, collected at baseline. This chain uses TRBV14 with TRBJ2-5, with D uncertain. CDR3 protein: CASSQDLVLETQYF. CDR3 nucleotides: TGTGCCAGCAGCCAAGATCTGGTGTTGGAGACCCAGTACTTC.